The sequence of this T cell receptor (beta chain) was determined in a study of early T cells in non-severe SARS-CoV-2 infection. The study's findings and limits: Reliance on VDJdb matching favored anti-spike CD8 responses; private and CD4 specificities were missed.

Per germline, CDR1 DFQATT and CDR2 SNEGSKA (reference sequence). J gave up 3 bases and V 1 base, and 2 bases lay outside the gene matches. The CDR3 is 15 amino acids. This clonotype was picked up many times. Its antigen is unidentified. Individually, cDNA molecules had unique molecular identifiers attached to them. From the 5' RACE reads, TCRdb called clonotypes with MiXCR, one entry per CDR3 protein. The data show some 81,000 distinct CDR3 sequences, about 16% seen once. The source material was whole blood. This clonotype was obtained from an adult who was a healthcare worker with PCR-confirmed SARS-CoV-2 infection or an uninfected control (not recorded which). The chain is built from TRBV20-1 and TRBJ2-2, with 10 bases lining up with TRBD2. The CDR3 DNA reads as TGCAGTGCTAGAGCTAGCGGGAGAGACACCGGGGAGCTGTTTTTT. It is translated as CSARASGRDTGELFF.